This T cell receptor (beta chain) is drawn from a study of blood T cell repertoires in COVID-19. About the study: Samples taken during acute and convalescent COVID-19 were collected in the United States, Italy and Spain.

Participants were aged about 18 to 90 years, lived in roughly 23 US areas, and enrolled virtually. V lost 7 bases and J lost 0; bases outside the gene matches: 5. Per the germline V gene, CDR1 is MNHEY and CDR2 is SVGAGI. There are 14 residues in the CDR3. Repertoires were generated with immunoSEQ multiplex PCR, while TCRdb's copy carries only in-frame clones and drops some. The profile shows hundreds of thousands of clones, 80% to 90% of them singletons. The clonotype comes from a man aged 40-49 years who had recovered from COVID-19. The chain carries TRBV6-5 and TRBJ1-2; 7 positions agree with TRBD1. The material sequenced was PBMCs or T cells enriched from blood (not recorded which). The CDR3 sequence is CASTRDSANYGYTF. DNA of the CDR3: TGTGCCAGCACCAGGGACAGCGCTAACTATGGCTACACCTTC.